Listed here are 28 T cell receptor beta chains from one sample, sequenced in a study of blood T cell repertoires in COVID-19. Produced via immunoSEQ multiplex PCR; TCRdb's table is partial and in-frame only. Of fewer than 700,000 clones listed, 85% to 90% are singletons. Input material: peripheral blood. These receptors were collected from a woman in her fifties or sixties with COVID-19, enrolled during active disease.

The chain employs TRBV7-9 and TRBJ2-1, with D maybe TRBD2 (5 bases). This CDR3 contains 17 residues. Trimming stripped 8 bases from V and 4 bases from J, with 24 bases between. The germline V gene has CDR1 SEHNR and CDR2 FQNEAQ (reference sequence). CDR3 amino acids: CASFQSGDTNYYNEQFF. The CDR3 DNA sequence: TGTGCCAGCTTCCAGAGCGGTGACACTAACTATTACAATGAGCAGTTCTTC.

The DNA of the CDR3 is TGTGCCTGGAGTGTCCGGGGGGGTGGGGATCAGCCCCAGCATTTT. Translated: CAWSVRGGGDQPQHF. This rearrangement joins TRBV30 to TRBJ1-5; possibly TRBD1 for D (5 bases). V lost 0 bases and J lost 5, with 14 bases in between. Germline V gene lookup returns CDR1 GTSNPN and CDR2 SVGIG (reference sequence). The CDR3 spans 15 residues.

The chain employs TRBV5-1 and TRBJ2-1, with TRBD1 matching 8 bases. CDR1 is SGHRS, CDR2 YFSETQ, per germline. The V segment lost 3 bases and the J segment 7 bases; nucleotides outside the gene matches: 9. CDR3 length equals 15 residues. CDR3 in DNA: TGCGCCAGCAGCTCCGGACAGGGTGCTTTTAATGAGCAGTTCTTC. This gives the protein CASSSGQGAFNEQFF.

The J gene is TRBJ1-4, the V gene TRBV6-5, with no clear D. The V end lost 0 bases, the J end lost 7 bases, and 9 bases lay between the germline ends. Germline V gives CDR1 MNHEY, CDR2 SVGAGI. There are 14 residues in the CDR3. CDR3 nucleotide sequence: TGTGCCAGCAGTTACTCGAACAGCGGTGAAAAACTGTTTTTT. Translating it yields CASSYSNSGEKLFF.

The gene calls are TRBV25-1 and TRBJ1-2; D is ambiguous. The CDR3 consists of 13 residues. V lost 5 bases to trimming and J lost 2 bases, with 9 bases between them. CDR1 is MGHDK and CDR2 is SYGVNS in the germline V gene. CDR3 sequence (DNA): TGTGCCAGCAGTTCCGAGATAAACTATGGCTACACCTTC. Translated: CASSSEINYGYTF.

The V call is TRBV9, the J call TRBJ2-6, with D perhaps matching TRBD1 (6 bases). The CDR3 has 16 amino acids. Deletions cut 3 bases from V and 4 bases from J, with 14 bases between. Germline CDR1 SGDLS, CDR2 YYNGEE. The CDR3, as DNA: TGTGCCAGCAGCGCGCCAGGGGACGCAGGGGCCAACGTCCTGACTTTC. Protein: CASSAPGDAGANVLTF.

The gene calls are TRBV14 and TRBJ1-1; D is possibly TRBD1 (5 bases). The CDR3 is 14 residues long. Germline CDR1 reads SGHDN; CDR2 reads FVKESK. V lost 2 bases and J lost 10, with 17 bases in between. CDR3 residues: CASSQPGTAGRAFF. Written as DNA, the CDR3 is TGTGCCAGCAGCCAACCCGGGACGGCGGGGCGAGCTTTCTTT. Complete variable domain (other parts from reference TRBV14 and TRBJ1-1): EAGVTQFPSHSVIEKGQTVTLRCDPISGHDNLYWYRRVMGKEIKFLLHFVKESKQDESGMPNNRFLAERTGGTYSTLKVQPAELEDSGVYFCASSQPGTAGRAFFGQGTRLTVV.

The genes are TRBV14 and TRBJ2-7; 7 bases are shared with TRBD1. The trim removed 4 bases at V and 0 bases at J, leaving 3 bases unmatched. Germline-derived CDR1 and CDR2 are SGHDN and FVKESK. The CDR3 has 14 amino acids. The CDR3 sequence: CASSRDSYSYEQYF. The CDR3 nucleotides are TGTGCCAGCAGCCGGGACAGTTACTCCTACGAGCAGTACTTC.

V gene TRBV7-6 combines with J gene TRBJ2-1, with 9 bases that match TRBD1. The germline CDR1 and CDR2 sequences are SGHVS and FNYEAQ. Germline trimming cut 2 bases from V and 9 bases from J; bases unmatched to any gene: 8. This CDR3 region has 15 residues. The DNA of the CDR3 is TGTGCCAGCAGCTTAACACCGGGACAGGGCGGTGAGCAGTTCTTC. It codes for CASSLTPGQGGEQFF.

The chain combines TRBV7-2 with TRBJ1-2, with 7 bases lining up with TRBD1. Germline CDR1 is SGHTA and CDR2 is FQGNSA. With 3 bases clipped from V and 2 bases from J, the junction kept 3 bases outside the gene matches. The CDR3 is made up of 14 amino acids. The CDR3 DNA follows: TGTGCCAGCAGCTTTTTCAGGGGGAACTATGGCTACACCTTC. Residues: CASSFFRGNYGYTF. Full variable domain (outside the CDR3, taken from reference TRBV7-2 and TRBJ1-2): GAGVSQSPSNKVTEKGKDVELRCDPISGHTALYWYRQSLGQGLEFLIYFQGNSAPDKSGLPSDRFSAERTGGSVSTLTIQRTQQEDSAVYLCASSFFRGNYGYTFGSGTRLTVV.

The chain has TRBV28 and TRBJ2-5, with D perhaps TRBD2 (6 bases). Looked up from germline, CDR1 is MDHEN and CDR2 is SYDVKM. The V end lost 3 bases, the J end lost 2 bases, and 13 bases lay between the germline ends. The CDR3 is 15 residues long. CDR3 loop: CASSFMPGTQETQYF. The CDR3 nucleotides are TGTGCCAGCAGTTTCATGCCAGGGACTCAAGAGACCCAGTACTTC. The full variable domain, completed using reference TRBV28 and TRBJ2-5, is DVKVTQSSRYLVKRTGEKVFLECVQDMDHENMFWYRQDPGLGLRLIYFSYDVKMKEKGDIPEGYSVSREKKERFSLILESASTNQTSMYLCASSFMPGTQETQYFGPGTRLLVL.

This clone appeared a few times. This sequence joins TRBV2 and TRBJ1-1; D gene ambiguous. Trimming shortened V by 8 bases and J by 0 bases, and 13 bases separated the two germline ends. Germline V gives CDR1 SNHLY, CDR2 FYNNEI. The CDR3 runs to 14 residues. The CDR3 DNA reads TGTGCCAGCCAGAGGCAGCACATGAACACTGAAGCTTTCTTT. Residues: CASQRQHMNTEAFF.

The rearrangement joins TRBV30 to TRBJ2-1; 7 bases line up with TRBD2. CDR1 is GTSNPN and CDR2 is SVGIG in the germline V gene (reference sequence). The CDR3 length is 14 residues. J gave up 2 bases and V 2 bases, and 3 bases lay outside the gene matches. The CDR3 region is CAWSRTRAYNEQFF. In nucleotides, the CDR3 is TGTGCCTGGAGTAGGACTAGAGCCTACAATGAGCAGTTCTTC.

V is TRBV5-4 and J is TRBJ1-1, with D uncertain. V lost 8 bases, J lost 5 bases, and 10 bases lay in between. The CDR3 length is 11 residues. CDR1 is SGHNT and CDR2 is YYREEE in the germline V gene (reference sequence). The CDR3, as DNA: TGTGCCAGTCTTGGGGAGACTGAAGCTTTCTTT. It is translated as CASLGETEAFF.

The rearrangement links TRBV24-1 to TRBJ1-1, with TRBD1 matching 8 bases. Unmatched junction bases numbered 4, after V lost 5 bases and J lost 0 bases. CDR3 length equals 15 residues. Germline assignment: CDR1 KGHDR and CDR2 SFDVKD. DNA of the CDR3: TGTGCCACCAGTGTTCCGGACAGGGTGAACACTGAAGCTTTCTTT. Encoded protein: CATSVPDRVNTEAFF.

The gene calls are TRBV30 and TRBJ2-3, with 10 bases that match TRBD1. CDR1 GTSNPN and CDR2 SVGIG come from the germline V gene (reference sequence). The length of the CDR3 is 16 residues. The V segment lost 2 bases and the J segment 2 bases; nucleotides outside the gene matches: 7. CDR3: CAWSPGTGVITDTQYF. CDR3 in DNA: TGTGCCTGGAGTCCCGGGACAGGGGTAATCACAGATACGCAGTATTTT.

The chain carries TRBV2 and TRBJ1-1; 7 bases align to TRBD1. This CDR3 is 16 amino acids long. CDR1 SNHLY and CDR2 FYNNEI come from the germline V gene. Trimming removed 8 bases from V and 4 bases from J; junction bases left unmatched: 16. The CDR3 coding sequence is TGTGCCAGCCGGGCTTTTGACAGGGTACATACCACTGAAGCTTTCTTT. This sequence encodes CASRAFDRVHTTEAFF.

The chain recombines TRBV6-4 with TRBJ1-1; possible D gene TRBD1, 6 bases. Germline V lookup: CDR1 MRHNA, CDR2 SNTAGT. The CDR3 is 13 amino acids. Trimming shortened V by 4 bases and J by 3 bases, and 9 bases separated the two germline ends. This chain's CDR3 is CASSVTGHTEAFF. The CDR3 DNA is TGTGCCAGCAGTGTTACAGGGCACACTGAAGCTTTCTTT.

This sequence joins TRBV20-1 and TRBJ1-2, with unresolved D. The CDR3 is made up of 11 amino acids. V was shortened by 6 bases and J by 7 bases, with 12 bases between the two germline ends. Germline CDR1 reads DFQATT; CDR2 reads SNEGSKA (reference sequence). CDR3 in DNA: TGCAGTGCCCCCCGGGTGGGTGGCTACACCTTC. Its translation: CSAPRVGGYTF.

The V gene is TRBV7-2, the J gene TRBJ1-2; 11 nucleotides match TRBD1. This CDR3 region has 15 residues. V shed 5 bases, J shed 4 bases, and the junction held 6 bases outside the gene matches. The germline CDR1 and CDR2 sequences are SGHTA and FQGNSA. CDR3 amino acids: CASSPGTGGLYGYTF. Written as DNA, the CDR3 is TGTGCCAGCAGCCCGGGGACAGGGGGTCTCTATGGCTACACCTTC. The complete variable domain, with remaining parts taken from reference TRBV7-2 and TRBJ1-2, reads GAGVSQSPSNKVTEKGKDVELRCDPISGHTALYWYRQSLGQGLEFLIYFQGNSAPDKSGLPSDRFSAERTGGSVSTLTIQRTQQEDSAVYLCASSPGTGGLYGYTFGSGTRLTVV.

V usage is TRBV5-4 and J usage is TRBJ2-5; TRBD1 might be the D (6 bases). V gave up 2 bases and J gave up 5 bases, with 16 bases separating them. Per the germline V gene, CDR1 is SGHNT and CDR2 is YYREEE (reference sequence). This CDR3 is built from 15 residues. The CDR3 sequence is CASSLSGHPRETQYF. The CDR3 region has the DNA TGTGCCAGCAGCTTATCGGGACACCCGCGGGAGACCCAGTACTTC.

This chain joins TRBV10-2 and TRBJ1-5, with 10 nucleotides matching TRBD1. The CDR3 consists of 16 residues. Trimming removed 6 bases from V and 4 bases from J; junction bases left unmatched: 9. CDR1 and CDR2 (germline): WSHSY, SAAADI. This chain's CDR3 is CASSFTGTGENQPQHF. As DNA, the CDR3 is TGCGCCAGCAGCTTCACCGGGACAGGGGAAAATCAGCCCCAGCATTTT.

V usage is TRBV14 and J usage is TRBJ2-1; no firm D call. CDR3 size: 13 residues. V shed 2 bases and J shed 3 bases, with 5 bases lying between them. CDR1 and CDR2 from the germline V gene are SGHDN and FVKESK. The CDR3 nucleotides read TGTGCCAGCAGCCAAAGAGTCTACAATGAGCAGTTCTTC. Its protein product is CASSQRVYNEQFF.

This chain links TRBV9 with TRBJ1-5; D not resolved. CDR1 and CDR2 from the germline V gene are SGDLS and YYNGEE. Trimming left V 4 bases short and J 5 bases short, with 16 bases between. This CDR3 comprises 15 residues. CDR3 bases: TGTGCCAGCAGCCCCGGAGTAAGGAAAGATCAGCCCCAGCATTTT. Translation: CASSPGVRKDQPQHF.

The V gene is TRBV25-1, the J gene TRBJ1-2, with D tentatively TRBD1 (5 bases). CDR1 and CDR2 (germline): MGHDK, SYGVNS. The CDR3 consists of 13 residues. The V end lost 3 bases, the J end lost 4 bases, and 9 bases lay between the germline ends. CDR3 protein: CASSELQGYGYTF. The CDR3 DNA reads TGTGCCAGCAGTGAGCTTCAGGGCTATGGCTACACCTTC.

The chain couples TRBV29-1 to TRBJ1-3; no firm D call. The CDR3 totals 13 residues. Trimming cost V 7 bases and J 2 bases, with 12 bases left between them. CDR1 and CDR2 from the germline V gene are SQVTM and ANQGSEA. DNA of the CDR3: TGCAGCGGAGGAGAGGGAACTGGAAACACCATATATTTT. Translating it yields CSGGEGTGNTIYF.

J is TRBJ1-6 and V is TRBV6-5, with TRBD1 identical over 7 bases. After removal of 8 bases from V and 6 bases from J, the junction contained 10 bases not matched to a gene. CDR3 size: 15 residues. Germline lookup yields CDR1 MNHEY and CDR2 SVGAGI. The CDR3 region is CASSSSQGGNSPLHF. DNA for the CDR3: TGTGCCAGCTCGTCCTCGCAGGGGGGTAATTCACCCCTCCACTTT.

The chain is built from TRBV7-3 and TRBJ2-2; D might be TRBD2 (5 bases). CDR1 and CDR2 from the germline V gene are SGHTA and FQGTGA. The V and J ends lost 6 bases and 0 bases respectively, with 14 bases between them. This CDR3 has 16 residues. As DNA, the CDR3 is TGTGCCAGCAGTCAAAGCGGTTCAGCGAACACCGGGGAGCTGTTTTTT. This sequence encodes CASSQSGSANTGELFF. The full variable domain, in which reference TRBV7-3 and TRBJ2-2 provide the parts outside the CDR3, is GAGVSQTPSNKVTEKGKYVELRCDPISGHTALYWYRQSLGQGPEFLIYFQGTGAADDSGLPNDRFFAVRPEGSVSTLKIQRTERGDSAVYLCASSQSGSANTGELFFGEGSRLTVL.